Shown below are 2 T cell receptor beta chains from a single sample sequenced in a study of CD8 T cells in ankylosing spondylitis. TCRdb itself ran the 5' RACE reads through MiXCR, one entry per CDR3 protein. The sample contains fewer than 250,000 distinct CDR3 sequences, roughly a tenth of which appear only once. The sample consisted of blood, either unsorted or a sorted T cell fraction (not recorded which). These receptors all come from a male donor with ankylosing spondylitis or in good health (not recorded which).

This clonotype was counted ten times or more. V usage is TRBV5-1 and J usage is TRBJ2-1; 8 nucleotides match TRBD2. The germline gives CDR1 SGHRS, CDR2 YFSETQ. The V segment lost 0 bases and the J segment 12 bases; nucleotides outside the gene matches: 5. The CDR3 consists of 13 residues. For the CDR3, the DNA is TGCGCCAGCAGCTTGGCCAGCGGGGGTGCGCAGTTCTTC. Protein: CASSLASGGAQFF. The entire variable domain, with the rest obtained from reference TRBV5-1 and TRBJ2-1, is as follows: KAGVTQTPRYLIKTRGQQVTLSCSPISGHRSVSWYQQTPGQGLQFLFEYFSETQRNKGNFPGRFSGRQFSNSRSEMNVSTLELGDSALYLCASSLASGGAQFFGPGTRLTVL.

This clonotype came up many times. CDR3 nucleotide sequence: TGTGCCAGCAGCCAAGAGTTAGCCGGGAGGGCCGAGGCAGATACGCAGTATTTT. It is translated as CASSQELAGRAEADTQYF. This chain connects TRBV3-1 to TRBJ2-3, with 8 bases lining up with TRBD2. V dropped 0 bases and J dropped 4; count of bases not matched to a gene: 12. CDR3 length: 18 residues. CDR1 and CDR2 (germline): LGHDT, YNNKEL (reference sequence).